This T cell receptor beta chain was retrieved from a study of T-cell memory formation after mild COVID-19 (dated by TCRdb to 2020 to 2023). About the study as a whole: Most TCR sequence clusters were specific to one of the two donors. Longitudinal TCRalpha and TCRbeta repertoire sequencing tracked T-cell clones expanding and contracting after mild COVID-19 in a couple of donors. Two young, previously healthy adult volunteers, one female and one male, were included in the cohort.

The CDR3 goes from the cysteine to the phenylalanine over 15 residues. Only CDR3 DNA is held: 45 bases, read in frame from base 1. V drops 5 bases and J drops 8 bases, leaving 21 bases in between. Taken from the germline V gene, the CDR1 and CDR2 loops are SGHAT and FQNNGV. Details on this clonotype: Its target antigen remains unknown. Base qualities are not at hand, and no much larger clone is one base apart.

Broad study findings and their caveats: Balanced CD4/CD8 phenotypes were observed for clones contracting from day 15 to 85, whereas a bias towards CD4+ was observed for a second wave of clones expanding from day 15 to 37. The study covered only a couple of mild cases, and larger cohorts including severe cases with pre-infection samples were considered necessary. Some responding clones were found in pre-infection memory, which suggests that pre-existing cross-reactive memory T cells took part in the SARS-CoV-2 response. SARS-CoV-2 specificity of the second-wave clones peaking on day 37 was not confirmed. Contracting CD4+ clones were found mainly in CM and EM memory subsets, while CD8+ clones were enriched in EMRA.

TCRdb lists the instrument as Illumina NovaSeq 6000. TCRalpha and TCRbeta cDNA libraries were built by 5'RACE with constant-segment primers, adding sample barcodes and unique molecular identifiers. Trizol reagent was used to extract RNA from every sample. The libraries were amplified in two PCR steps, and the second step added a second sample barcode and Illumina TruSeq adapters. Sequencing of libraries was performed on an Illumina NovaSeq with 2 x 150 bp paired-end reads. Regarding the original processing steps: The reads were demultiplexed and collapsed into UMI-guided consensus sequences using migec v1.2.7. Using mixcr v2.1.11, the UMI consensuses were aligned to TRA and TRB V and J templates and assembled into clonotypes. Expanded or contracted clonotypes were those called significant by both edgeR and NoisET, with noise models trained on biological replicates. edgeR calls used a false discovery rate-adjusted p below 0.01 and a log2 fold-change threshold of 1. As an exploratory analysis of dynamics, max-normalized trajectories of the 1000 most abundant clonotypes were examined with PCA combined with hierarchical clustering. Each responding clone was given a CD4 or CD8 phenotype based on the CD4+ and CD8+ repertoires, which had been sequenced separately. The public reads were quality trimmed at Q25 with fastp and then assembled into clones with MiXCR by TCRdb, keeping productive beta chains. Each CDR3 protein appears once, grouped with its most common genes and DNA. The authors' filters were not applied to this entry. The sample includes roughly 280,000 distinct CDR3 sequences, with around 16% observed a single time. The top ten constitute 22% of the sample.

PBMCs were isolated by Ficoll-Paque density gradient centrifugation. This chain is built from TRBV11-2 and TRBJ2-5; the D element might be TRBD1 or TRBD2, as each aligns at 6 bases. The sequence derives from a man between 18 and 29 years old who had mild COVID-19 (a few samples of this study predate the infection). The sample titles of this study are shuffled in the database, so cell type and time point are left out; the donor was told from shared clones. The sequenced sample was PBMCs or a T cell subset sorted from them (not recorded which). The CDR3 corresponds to CASSPAGHNRGTQYF. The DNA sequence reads TGTGCCAGCAGCCCCGCGGGACACAACCGGGGAACCCAGTACTTC. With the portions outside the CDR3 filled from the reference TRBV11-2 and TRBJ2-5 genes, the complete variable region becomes EAGVAQSPRYKIIEKRQSVAFWCNPISGHATLYWYQQILGQGPKLLIQFQNNGVVDDSQLPKDRFSAERLKGVDSTLKIQPAKLEDSAVYLCASSPAGHNRGTQYFGPGTRLLVL.